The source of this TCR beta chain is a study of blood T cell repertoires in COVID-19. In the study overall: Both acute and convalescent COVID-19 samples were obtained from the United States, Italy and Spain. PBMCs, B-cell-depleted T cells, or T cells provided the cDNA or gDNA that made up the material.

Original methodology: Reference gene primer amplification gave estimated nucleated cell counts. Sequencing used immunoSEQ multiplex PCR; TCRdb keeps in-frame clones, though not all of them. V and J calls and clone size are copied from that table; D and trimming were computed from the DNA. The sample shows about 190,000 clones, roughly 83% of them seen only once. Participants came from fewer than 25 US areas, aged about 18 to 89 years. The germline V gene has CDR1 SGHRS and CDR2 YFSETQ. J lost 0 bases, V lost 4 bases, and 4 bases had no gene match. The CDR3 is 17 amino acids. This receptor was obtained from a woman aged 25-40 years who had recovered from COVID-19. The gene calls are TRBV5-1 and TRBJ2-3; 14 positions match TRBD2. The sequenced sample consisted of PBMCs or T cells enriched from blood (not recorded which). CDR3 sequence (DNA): TGCGCCAGCAGCGGACTAGCGGGGGGTCCTAGCACAGATACGCAGTATTTT. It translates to CASSGLAGGPSTDTQYF.